These 10 T cell receptor beta chains share one sample of origin, sequenced in a study of beta chain features in type 1 diabetes. Reverse transcribing all isolated RNA meant expressed TCRB transcripts were sequenced. Assay: immunoSEQ multiplex PCR; the TCRdb copy retains only in-frame clones and omits some. The data contain 150,000 to 200,000 clones, roughly 65% of them singletons. The study, taken as a whole, reports: Within each of all four CD4+ subsets, Type 1 diabetes patients had TCRB CDR3s that were moderately but significantly shorter.

These receptors have no known antigen. The sequencing sample was made of naive CD4+ T cells from blood. These receptors were taken from a man aged 30 to 39 with type 1 diabetes.

The count of this clone is one. The rearrangement links TRBV13 to TRBJ2-3, with D tentatively TRBD1 (6 bases). The CDR3 length is 15 residues. V was cut by 5 bases and J by 1 base, with 13 bases left in between. Germline lookup yields CDR1 PRHDT and CDR2 FYEKMQ (reference sequence). CDR3: CASSKNRDRTDTQYF. The CDR3 bases are TGTGCCAGCAGCAAAAACAGGGATCGCACAGATACGCAGTATTTT.

V is TRBV29-1 and J is TRBJ2-5; D is undetermined. CDR1 and CDR2 from the germline V gene are SQVTM and ANQGSEA. The V gene lost 1 base and the J gene lost 3 bases, with 6 bases spanning the gap. The CDR3 is made up of 12 amino acids. The CDR3: CSVEGPEETQYF. The CDR3 DNA is TGCAGCGTTGAAGGGCCGGAAGAGACCCAGTACTTC.

The gene calls are TRBV11-2 and TRBJ2-7; 7 bases line up with TRBD1. Germline V gene data show CDR1 as SGHAT and CDR2 as FQNNGV. J lost 0 bases, V lost 5 bases, and 10 bases had no gene match. The CDR3 has 16 amino acids. CDR3 DNA sequence: TGTGCCAGCAGCCGACAGGGAACCCGAAGCTCCTACGAGCAGTACTTC. It yields the protein CASSRQGTRSSYEQYF. Variable domain in full (rest from reference TRBV11-2 and TRBJ2-7): EAGVAQSPRYKIIEKRQSVAFWCNPISGHATLYWYQQILGQGPKLLIQFQNNGVVDDSQLPKDRFSAERLKGVDSTLKIQPAKLEDSAVYLCASSRQGTRSSYEQYFGPGTRLTVT.

The chain employs TRBV20-1 and TRBJ2-3; no definite D call. Germline V gene data show CDR1 as DFQATT and CDR2 as SNEGSKA (reference sequence). Trimming stripped 4 bases from V and 5 bases from J, with 4 bases between. The CDR3 is 10 amino acids. The CDR3: CSAILDTQYF. Written as DNA, the CDR3 is TGCAGTGCTATTCTAGATACGCAGTATTTT.

The V gene is TRBV4-1, the J gene TRBJ1-3; 8 nucleotides line up with TRBD1. CDR1 is MGHRA, CDR2 YSYEKL, per germline. The CDR3 runs 18 residues. Germline trimming cut 0 bases from V and 2 bases from J; bases unmatched to any gene: 9. Here the CDR3 reads CASSQERIGTGPGNTIYF. The CDR3 DNA reads TGCGCCAGCAGCCAAGAACGGATCGGGACAGGCCCTGGAAACACCATATATTTT.

This clone was picked up a small number of times. CDR3 protein: CATSQGLASFEQYF. For the CDR3, the DNA is TGTGCCACCAGCCAAGGACTAGCGTCGTTCGAGCAGTACTTC. This chain joins TRBV15 and TRBJ2-7; 9 bases fit TRBD2. This CDR3 has 14 amino acids. V lost 5 bases and J lost 6; bases outside the gene matches: 8. CDR1 is LNHNV and CDR2 is YYDKDF in the germline V gene (reference sequence).

The chain recombines TRBV29-1 with TRBJ2-3; TRBD1 aligns across 9 bases. The CDR3 sequence is 14 residues long. V was clipped by 8 bases and J by 6 bases; unmatched bases: 12. Germline CDR1 SQVTM, CDR2 ANQGSEA. This chain's CDR3 is CSSRDREPRDTQYF. CDR3 sequence (DNA): TGCAGCTCCCGGGACAGGGAACCTCGGGATACGCAGTATTTT.

The J gene is TRBJ1-6, the V gene TRBV6-6; maybe TRBD1 (5 bases). V lost 2 bases and J 15 bases, leaving 20 bases between the germline ends. The germline V gene encodes CDR1 MNHNY and CDR2 SVGAGI (reference sequence). The CDR3 spans 15 residues. CDR3 in amino acids: CASSYTQQAGRVLHF. For the CDR3, the DNA is TGTGCCAGCAGTTACACCCAACAGGCAGGAAGGGTCCTCCACTTT.

The chain has TRBV10-3 and TRBJ2-1; D is unclear. The CDR3 runs to 17 residues. Deletions cut 0 bases from V and 9 bases from J, with 21 bases between. Germline V gene data show CDR1 as ENHRY and CDR2 as SYGVKD. The CDR3 nucleotides are TGTGCCATCAGTGAGTCAGGCGGAGCTATGGGCTGGGGTGAGCAGTTCTTC. Amino acids: CAISESGGAMGWGEQFF.

This clone has just one count. This chain links TRBV29-1 with TRBJ1-5; D is ambiguous. The CDR3 totals 13 residues. The V end was cut by 3 bases, the J end by 7 bases, with 13 bases between. Germline-derived CDR1 and CDR2 are SQVTM and ANQGSEA. DNA of the CDR3: TGCAGCGTTGACATGGGGATGGGGCAGCCCCAGCATTTT. Translating it yields CSVDMGMGQPQHF.